The clone carrying this T cell receptor (beta chain) was recorded many times. The sample is drawn from a study of T cells after yellow fever vaccination. With 4 bases removed from V and 1 base from J, the gap between germline ends came to 10 bases. The CDR3 loop spans 14 amino acids. CDR1 SGHRS and CDR2 YFSETQ come from the germline V gene. A single record per CDR3 protein comes from TCRdb applying MiXCR to the 5' RACE reads. The repertoire holds over 25,000 distinct CDR3 sequences, with roughly a tenth as singletons. The TCR sequence derives from a man in his late teens or twenties who received the YFV17D yellow fever vaccine. The V and J genes are TRBV5-1 and TRBJ2-3; D not resolved. The sequencing used PBMCs, either bulk or a sorted T-cell subset (CD4+, CD8+, memory, or dextramer-sorted; not recorded which), collected more than 13 days after the first yellow fever vaccination. CDR3 sequence reads: CASSPELGTDTQYF. CDR3 DNA: TGCGCCAGCAGCCCCGAGCTAGGCACAGATACGCAGTATTTT.